This T cell receptor (beta chain) was recovered during a study of blood T cell repertoires in COVID-19. Across the study: COVID-19 samples collected from the United States, Italy and Spain covered acute and convalescent phases. From T cells, B-cell-depleted T cells, or PBMCs came the material, which was cDNA or gDNA.

Authors' methods: Reference gene primer amplification gave nucleated cell count estimates. Data came from immunoSEQ multiplex PCR; TCRdb stores just in-frame clones and leaves some out. V and J calls and clone size are copied from that table; D and trimming were computed from the DNA. The sample shows hundreds of thousands of clones, approximately 83% of them seen only once. This CDR3 contains 16 residues. Germline lookup yields CDR1 LNHDA and CDR2 SQIVND (reference sequence). V shed 3 bases, J shed 2 bases, and the junction held 8 bases outside the gene matches. This sequence joins TRBV19 and TRBJ2-3; 7 nucleotides align to TRBD2. Specimen: peripheral blood. The sequence came from a woman between 35 and 50 years old with active or convalescent COVID-19. This CDR3 reads CASSIGASGPTDTQYF. The CDR3 bases are TGTGCCAGTAGTATCGGGGCTAGCGGACCCACAGATACGCAGTATTTT.